These T cell receptor beta chains were read from a single sample in a study of vaccination and CD4 T cells after COVID-19. No antigen is known for these receptors. TCRdb re-analysed the PCR reads in MiXCR, keeping a single row per CDR3 protein. The table records around 15,000 distinct CDR3 sequences, under 70% of them present only once. Input material: CD4+ T cells from blood, cultured in vitro. The receptor set was obtained from a human donor who had recovered from COVID-19. Each CDR3 is given with its conserved first and last residue. The D gene is left open where the match is weak. Clone size appears in some rows only: once, few, many, or a class for an expanded clone.

>TRBV10-1|-|TRBJ2-3|TRBD2
TGCGCCAGCAGTGACCGGGAGGGTCCCACAGATACGCAGTATTTT
CASSDREGPTDTQYF
>TRBV2|-|TRBJ2-7|TRBD2
TGTGCCAGCAGCCTCAGCGGAGGCCCGGGGGGCGAGCAGTACTTC
CASSLSGGPGGEQYF
>TRBV12-5|-|TRBJ1-2|-
TGTGCTAGTGGTGATACGATCGGGATCAATGGCTACACCTTC
CASGDTIGINGYTF
>TRBV20-1|-|TRBJ1-1|-
TGCAGTGCGACCGTAGGCGGGAAGTCAAACACTGAAGCTTTCTTT
CSATVGGKSNTEAFF
>TRBV27|-|TRBJ2-1|TRBD2
TGTGCCAGCAGACCAGCGGGGGGGGCCTACAATGAGCAGTTCTTC
CASRPAGGAYNEQFF
>TRBV20-1|-|TRBJ1-2|-
TGCAGTGCTAGAATGGTCCAGGGACAACTAGCTAACTATGGCTACACCTTC
CSARMVQGQLANYGYTF
>TRBV19|few|TRBJ1-1|TRBD1
TGTGCCAGTGCCCCAGGGGGGAACACTGAAGCTTTCTTT
CASAPGGNTEAFF
>TRBV20-1|once|TRBJ2-1|TRBD2
TGCAGTGCCTCAAAGGTGGGACTAGCGGGGGGCTACAATGAGCAGTTCTTC
CSASKVGLAGGYNEQFF
>TRBV4-3|-|TRBJ2-3|-
TGCGCCAGCAGCCTTTTGCCAGCCGGCACAAACACAGATACGCAGTATTTT
CASSLLPAGTNTDTQYF
>TRBV7-9|-|TRBJ2-7|-
TGTGCCAGCAGCCCTACCCCCACCTACGAGCAGTACTTC
CASSPTPTYEQYF
>TRBV10-3|few|TRBJ1-5|-
TGTGCCATCAGTGAGTCACAGGCCCCCCAGCATTTT
CAISESQAPQHF
>TRBV19|-|TRBJ2-7|TRBD2
TGTGCCAGTACTGAGACTAGCGGGGGTCGCTACGAGCAGTACTTC
CASTETSGGRYEQYF
>TRBV28|few|TRBJ2-3|-
TGTGCCAGCGTGGGACGAGATACGCAGTATTTT
CASVGRDTQYF
>TRBV6-1|-|TRBJ2-5|TRBD1
TGTGCCAGCAGTGAAGCGCACCCGGAGACAGGGGGGGAGGGAGAGACCCAGTACTTC
CASSEAHPETGGEGETQYF
>TRBV11-1|medium-sized|TRBJ1-6|-
TGTGCCAGCAGCTTAGGATGGACAGCCTCACCCCTCCACTTT
CASSLGWTASPLHF
>TRBV10-3|-|TRBJ2-1|TRBD2
TGTGCCATCAGTGAGTACCTAGCGGGGGGCTTAGGGGAGCAGTTCTTC
CAISEYLAGGLGEQFF
>TRBV27|-|TRBJ2-5|TRBD2
TGTGCCAGGCTGGGACTAGCGGGAGACGAGACCCAGTACTTC
CARLGLAGDETQYF
>TRBV7-9|-|TRBJ1-1|-
TGTGCCAGCAGCTTAGCGAGAGCCATGAACACTGAAGCTTTCTTT
CASSLARAMNTEAFF
>TRBV18|-|TRBJ2-7|TRBD1
TGTGCCAGCTCGGCGGGACAGGCCTACGAGCAGTACTTC
CASSAGQAYEQYF
>TRBV9|-|TRBJ2-5|-
TGTGCCAGCAGCGCGTCAGGGTTCAGAGAGACCCAGTACTTC
CASSASGFRETQYF
>TRBV6-1|-|TRBJ2-5|-
TGTGCCAGCTCCTCGGGGGCGGCGGGGACCCAGTACTTC
CASSSGAAGTQYF
>TRBV4-2|-|TRBJ2-2|TRBD2
TGTGCCAGCAGCCAAGAGGTCGGGACTAGCTACACCGGGGAGCTGTTTTTT
CASSQEVGTSYTGELFF
>TRBV6-5|-|TRBJ2-5|-
TGTGCCAGCAGTTACTCGAAACAAGGAGAGACCCAGTACTTC
CASSYSKQGETQYF
>TRBV24-1|-|TRBJ1-2|-
TGTGCCACCAGTGCGAGGGGGGCGCATGGCTACACCTTC
CATSARGAHGYTF
>TRBV18|-|TRBJ2-3|-
TGTGCCAGCTCACCAACCTCCACAGATACGCAGTATTTT
CASSPTSTDTQYF
>TRBV10-3|-|TRBJ1-2|-
TGTGCCATCAGTGAGCGACTGGGACACTACGGCTACACCTTC
CAISERLGHYGYTF
>TRBV6-1|few|TRBJ1-2|-
TGTGCCAGCAGAAAGCCCGACGGACCGATCTATGGCTACACCTTC
CASRKPDGPIYGYTF
>TRBV6-2/TRBV6-3|-|TRBJ2-3|TRBD2
TGTGCCAGCAGCTTCACTAGCGGGAGCACAGATACGCAGTATTTT
CASSFTSGSTDTQYF
>TRBV5-8|-|TRBJ1-4|-
TGTGCCAGCAGCCCCAGGGGCCAACCTCCAGAAAAACTGTTTTTT
CASSPRGQPPEKLFF
>TRBV11-2|-|TRBJ2-4|-
TGTGCCAGCAGCTTAGGGGCCCAGCCGGGGACGGCCAAAAACATTCAGTACTTC
CASSLGAQPGTAKNIQYF
>TRBV20-1|-|TRBJ1-1|-
TGCAGGGGGGTCTCGGGGACTGAAGCTTTCTTT
CRGVSGTEAFF
>TRBV14|-|TRBJ2-1|-
TGTGCCAGCAGCCCCTGGGGGGTCCGTGGCAATGAGCAGTTCTTC
CASSPWGVRGNEQFF
>TRBV2|-|TRBJ2-7|TRBD2
TGTGCCAGCAGTGCCGGGACTAGCGGGGAGGCCTACGAGCAGTACTTC
CASSAGTSGEAYEQYF
>TRBV6-5|few|TRBJ2-7|TRBD2
TGTGCCAGCAGTTACAGCGGGGGGCCCACTTACGAGCAGTACTTC
CASSYSGGPTYEQYF
>TRBV6-1|few|TRBJ2-5|TRBD1
TGTGCCAGCAGGCTTATCGGGGACAGGCAAGAGACCCAGTACTTC
CASRLIGDRQETQYF
>TRBV7-9|-|TRBJ2-1|-
TGTGCCAGCAGTAGATCCGTGGGGAGTAGGAATGAGCAGTTCTTC
CASSRSVGSRNEQFF
>TRBV7-2|-|TRBJ2-7|TRBD2
TGTGCCAGCAGCCCCCCCGGGGGACTAGCGGGAGCCGAGCAGTACTTC
CASSPPGGLAGAEQYF
>TRBV7-8|-|TRBJ2-7|-
TGTGCCAGCAGCTTACAGCTCTACGAGCAGTACTTC
CASSLQLYEQYF
>TRBV5-1|-|TRBJ2-3|TRBD1
TGCGCCAGCAGCTTACCACAGGGGGCCGTAGATACGCAGTATTTT
CASSLPQGAVDTQYF